These 3 T cell receptor beta chains were all obtained from the same sample, sequenced in a study of beta chain features in type 1 diabetes. Findings and limits, study-wide: Among patients with Type 1 diabetes, TCRB CDR3s were moderately but significantly shorter in every one of the four CD4+ subsets.

The investigators reverse transcribed all of the isolated RNA, so they sequenced expressed TCRB transcripts. TCRdb's copy holds only in-frame clones and misses some; the assay was immunoSEQ multiplex PCR. The table has roughly 250,000 clones, around 21% seen once; the top ten hold approximately 0.029%. The antigens these receptors bind are not known. The sequenced sample was naive CD4+ T cells from blood. Receptor source: a woman between 40 and 55 years old with type 1 diabetes.

The V and J genes are TRBV6-6 and TRBJ2-1; 10 nucleotides agree with TRBD2. The CDR3 length is 15 residues. Looked up from germline, CDR1 is MNHNY and CDR2 is SVGAGI (reference sequence). The V gene end was trimmed by 4 bases and the J gene end by 8 bases; junction bases not matched to a gene: 8. The CDR3 nucleotides are TGTGCCAGCAGTTTGCCCAGCGGGGGGGCATATGAGCAGTTCTTC. It translates to CASSLPSGGAYEQFF.

The rearrangement joins TRBV6-5 to TRBJ2-7; tentative D call: TRBD1 (6 bases). The germline V gene has CDR1 MNHEY and CDR2 SVGAGI. The germline V and J ends were trimmed by 2 bases and 7 bases, with 15 bases remaining between them. This CDR3 contains 14 residues. The CDR3 DNA follows: TGTGCCAGCAGTTACGGGTCAGGGGTGGGAGAGCAGTACTTC. This translates into CASSYGSGVGEQYF.

The rearrangement links TRBV11-2 to TRBJ2-5, with D maybe TRBD2 (5 bases). The CDR3 runs to 17 residues. V lost 0 bases, J lost 5 bases, and 19 bases lay in between. The germline V gene encodes CDR1 SGHAT and CDR2 FQNNGV. Here the CDR3 reads CASSLDLGSVWRETQYF. The CDR3 DNA follows: TGTGCCAGCAGCTTAGATCTCGGATCAGTATGGAGGGAGACCCAGTACTTC.